The present TCR beta chain was sequenced within a study of cytomegalovirus exposure and HLA in healthy donors. A multiplex PCR was run with 60 Vbeta primers and 13 Jbeta primers. Data came from immunoSEQ multiplex PCR; TCRdb stores just in-frame clones and leaves some out. The repertoire holds just over 25,000 clones, with about two thirds as singletons. Study-level points and caveats: Later analysis suggested links between common viral pathogens and several top significant clusters.

Looked up from germline, CDR1 is MNHNS and CDR2 is SASEGT. The CDR3 is 17 amino acids. The trim removed 4 bases at V and 0 bases at J, leaving 5 bases unmatched. Comment on this clone: Its specificity is not known.

The sequenced material came from PBMCs. The receptor's source is a woman in her forties or fifties in good health and CMV-seronegative. The genes are TRBV6-1 and TRBJ2-7; 14 nucleotides align to TRBD2. CDR3 residues: CASSGGTSGSRSYEQYF. CDR3 nucleotides: TGTGCCAGCAGTGGGGGGACTAGCGGGAGTCGCTCCTACGAGCAGTACTTC.